This TCR beta chain was recovered during a study of Graves' ophthalmopathy and Graves' hyperthyroidism. Whole-study findings and limits: Blood also contained most of the expanded thyroid clonotypes above 0.001 frequency. Ophthalmopathy versus stable hyperthyroidism: 13-signature model gave about 87% sensitivity, 75% to 82% specificity.

If patients had other autoimmune diseases, uncontrolled infections, pregnancy or lactation, they were excluded. The PBMC fraction was derived from around 9.4 ml of fresh peripheral blood. RNA transcripts were the source from which TCR beta CDR3 regions were amplified. The workflow started with a first-round RT-PCR run with HTBI primers and then moved on to a second-round multiplex PCR. TCRdb re-analysed the multiplex PCR reads in MiXCR, keeping a single row per CDR3 protein. The sample holds a few hundred thousand distinct CDR3 sequences, around 19% seen once. The trim removed 6 bases at V and 5 bases at J, leaving 6 bases unmatched. The V gene's germline CDR1 is DFQATT and CDR2 SNEGSKA (reference sequence). This CDR3 comprises 14 residues. Remarks on this clonotype: Its matching antigen is unknown.

The receptor was derived from a woman in her late teens or twenties with Graves' ophthalmopathy. Sequencing was performed on peripheral blood. The chain has TRBV20-1 and TRBJ2-5; 13 nucleotides align to TRBD2. The CDR3 bases are TGCAGTGCACCAGGACTAGCGGGAGTGGAGACCCAGTACTTC. It yields the protein CSAPGLAGVETQYF.